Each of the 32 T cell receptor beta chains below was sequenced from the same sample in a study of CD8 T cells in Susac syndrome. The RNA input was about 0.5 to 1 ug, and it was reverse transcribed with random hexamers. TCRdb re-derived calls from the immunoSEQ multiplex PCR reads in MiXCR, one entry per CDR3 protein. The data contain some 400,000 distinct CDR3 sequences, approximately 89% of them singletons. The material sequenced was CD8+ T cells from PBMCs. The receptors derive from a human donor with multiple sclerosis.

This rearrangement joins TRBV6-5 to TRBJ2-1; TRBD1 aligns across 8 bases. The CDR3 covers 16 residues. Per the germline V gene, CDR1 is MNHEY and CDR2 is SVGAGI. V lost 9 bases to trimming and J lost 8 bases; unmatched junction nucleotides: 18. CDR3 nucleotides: TGTGCCAGTAGATATACCTCCGGGACAGGTGTCCATGAGCAGTTCTTC. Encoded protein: CASRYTSGTGVHEQFF.

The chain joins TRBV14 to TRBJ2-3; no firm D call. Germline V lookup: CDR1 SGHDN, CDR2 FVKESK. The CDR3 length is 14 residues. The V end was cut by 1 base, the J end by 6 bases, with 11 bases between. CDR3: CASSQVVFTDTQYF. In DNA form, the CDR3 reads TGTGCCAGCAGCCAAGTTGTCTTTACGGATACGCAGTATTTT.

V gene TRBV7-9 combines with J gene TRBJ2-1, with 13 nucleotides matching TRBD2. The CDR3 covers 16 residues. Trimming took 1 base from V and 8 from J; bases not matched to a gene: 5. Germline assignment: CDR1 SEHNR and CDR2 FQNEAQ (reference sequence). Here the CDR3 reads CASSLGTSGRSDEQFF. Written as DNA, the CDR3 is TGTGCCAGCAGCTTAGGGACTAGCGGGAGATCCGATGAGCAGTTCTTC.

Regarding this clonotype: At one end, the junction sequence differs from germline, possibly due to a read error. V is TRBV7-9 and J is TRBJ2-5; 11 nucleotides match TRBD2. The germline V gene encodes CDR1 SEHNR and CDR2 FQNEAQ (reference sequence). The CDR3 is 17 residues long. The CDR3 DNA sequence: TGTACCAGCAGCTTAAGAGCTAGCGGGGGGTGGCAAGAGACCCAGTACTTC. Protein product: CTSSLRASGGWQETQYF.

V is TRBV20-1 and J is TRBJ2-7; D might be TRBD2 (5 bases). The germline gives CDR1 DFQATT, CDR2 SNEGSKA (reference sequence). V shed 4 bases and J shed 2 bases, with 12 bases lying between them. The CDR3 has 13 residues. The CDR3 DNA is TGCAGTGCTAAGAGGGCGCCAACCTACGAGCAGTACTTC. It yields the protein CSAKRAPTYEQYF.

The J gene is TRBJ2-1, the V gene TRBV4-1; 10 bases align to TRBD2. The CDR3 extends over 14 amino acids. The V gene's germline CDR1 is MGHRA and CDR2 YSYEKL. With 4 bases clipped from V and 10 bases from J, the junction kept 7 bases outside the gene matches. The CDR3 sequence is CASSLPLTSGEQFF. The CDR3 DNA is TGCGCCAGCAGCCTCCCCCTGACTAGCGGGGAGCAGTTCTTC.

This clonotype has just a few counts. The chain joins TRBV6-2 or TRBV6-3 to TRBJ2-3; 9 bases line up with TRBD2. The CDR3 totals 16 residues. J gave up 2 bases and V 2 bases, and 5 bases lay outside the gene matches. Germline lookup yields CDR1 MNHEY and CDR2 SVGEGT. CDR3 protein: CASSYRAGGDTDTQYF. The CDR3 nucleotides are TGTGCCAGCAGTTACCGGGCGGGAGGGGACACAGATACGCAGTATTTT.

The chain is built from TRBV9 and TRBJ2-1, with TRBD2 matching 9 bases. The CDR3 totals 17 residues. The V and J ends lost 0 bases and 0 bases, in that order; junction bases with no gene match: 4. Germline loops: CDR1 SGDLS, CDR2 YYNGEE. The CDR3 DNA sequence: TGTGCCAGCAGCGTAGTGGCTAGCGGGGTCTCCTACAATGAGCAGTTCTTC. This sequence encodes CASSVVASGVSYNEQFF.

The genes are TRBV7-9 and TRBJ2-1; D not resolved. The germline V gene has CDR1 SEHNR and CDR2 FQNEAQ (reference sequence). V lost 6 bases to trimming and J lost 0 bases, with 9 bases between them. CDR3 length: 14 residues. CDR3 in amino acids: CASRGASSYNEQFF. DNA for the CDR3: TGTGCCAGCAGAGGAGCGAGCTCCTACAATGAGCAGTTCTTC. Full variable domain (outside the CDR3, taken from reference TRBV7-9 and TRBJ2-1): DTGVSQNPRHKITKRGQNVTFRCDPISEHNRLYWYRQTLGQGPEFLTYFQNEAQLEKSRLLSDRFSAERPKGSFSTLEIQRTEQGDSAMYLCASRGASSYNEQFFGPGTRLTVL.

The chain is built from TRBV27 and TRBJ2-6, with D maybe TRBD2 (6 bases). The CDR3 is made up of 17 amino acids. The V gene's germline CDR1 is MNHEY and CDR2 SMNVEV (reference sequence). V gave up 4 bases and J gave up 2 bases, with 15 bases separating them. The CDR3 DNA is TGTGCCAGCAGTTCTGGGACTGGGATTCCTGGGGCCAACGTCCTGACTTTC. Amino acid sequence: CASSSGTGIPGANVLTF.

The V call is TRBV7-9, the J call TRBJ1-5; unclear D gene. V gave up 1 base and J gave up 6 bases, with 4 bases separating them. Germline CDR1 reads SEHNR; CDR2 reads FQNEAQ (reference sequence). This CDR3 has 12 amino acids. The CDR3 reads CASSLDPQPQHF. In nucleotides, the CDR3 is TGTGCCAGCAGCTTAGATCCTCAGCCCCAGCATTTT.

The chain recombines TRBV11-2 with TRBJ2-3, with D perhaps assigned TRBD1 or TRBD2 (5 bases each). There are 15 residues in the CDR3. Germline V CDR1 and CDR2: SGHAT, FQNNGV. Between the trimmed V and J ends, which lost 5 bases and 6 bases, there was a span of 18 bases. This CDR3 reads CASSQGTAAPDTQYF. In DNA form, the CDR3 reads TGTGCCAGCAGCCAAGGGACGGCGGCCCCGGATACGCAGTATTTT.

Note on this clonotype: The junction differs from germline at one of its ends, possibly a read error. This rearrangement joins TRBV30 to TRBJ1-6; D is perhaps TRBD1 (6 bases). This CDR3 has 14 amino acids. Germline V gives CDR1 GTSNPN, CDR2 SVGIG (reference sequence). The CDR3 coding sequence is TGTACCTGGAGTGTAGGCAGGGGAGATTCACCCCTCCACTTT. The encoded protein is CTWSVGRGDSPLHF.

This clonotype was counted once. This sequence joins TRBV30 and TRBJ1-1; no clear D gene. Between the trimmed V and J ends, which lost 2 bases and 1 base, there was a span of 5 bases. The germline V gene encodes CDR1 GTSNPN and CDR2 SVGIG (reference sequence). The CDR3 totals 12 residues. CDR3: CAWSMRNTEAFF. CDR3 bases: TGTGCCTGGAGTATGAGGAACACTGAAGCTTTCTTT.

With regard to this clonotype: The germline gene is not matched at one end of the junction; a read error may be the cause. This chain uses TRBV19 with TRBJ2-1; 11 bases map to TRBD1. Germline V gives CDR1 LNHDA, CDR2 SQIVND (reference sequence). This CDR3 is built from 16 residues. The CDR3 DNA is TGTGCCAGTAGTATAGCAGGACAGGGGGCCTACGATGAGCAGTTCTTC. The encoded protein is CASSIAGQGAYDEQFF.

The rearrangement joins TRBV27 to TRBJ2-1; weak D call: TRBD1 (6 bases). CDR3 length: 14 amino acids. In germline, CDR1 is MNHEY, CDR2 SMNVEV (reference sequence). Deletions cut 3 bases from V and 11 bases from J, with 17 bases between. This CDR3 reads CASSFFRGEEQQFF. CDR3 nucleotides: TGTGCCAGCAGTTTCTTCAGGGGAGAAGAGCAGCAGTTCTTC.

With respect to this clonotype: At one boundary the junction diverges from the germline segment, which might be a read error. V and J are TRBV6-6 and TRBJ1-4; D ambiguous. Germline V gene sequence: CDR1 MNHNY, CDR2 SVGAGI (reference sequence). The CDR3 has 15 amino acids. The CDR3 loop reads CASTQLGPSEEKLFF. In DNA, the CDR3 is TGTGCTAGCACCCAACTCGGACCCTCAGAGGAAAAACTGTTTTTT.

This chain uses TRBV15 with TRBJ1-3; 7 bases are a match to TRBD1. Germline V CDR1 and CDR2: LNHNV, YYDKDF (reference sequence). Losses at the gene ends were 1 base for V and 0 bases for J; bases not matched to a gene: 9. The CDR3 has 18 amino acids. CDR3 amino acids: CATSRGIWDSTSGNTIYF. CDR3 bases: TGTGCCACCAGCAGAGGGATTTGGGACAGTACCTCTGGAAACACCATATATTTT.

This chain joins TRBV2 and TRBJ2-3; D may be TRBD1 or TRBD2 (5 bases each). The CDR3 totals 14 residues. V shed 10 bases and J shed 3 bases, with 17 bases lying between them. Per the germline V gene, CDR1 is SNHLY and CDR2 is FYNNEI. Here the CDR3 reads CATSHLRETDTQYF. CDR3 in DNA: TGTGCCACCTCCCATCTCAGGGAGACAGATACGCAGTATTTT.

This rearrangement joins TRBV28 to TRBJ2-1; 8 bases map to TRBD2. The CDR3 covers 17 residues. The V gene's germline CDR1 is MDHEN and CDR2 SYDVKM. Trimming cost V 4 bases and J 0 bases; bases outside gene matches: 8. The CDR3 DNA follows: TGTGCCAGCAGTTCCCGCCCGGGAGGGAGCTCCTACAATGAGCAGTTCTTC. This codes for CASSSRPGGSSYNEQFF.

Here the CDR3 DNA reads TGTGCCAGCAGCCAATCATCTTCTCCCCGTGAGCAGTTCTTC. Amino acids: CASSQSSSPREQFF. The chain links TRBV7-6 to TRBJ2-1; no firm D call. CDR3 size: 14 residues. Germline V lookup: CDR1 SGHVS, CDR2 FNYEAQ. Trimming cost V 5 bases and J 9 bases, with 17 bases left between them. Using reference TRBV7-6 and TRBJ2-1 for the parts outside the CDR3, the full variable domain is GAGVSQSPRYKVTKRGQDVALRCDPISGHVSLYWYRQALGQGPEFLTYFNYEAQQDKSGLPNDRFSAERPEGSISTLTIQRTEQRDSAMYRCASSQSSSPREQFFGPGTRLTVL.

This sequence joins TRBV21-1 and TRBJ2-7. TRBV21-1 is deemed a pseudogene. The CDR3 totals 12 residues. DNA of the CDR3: TGTGCCAGCAGCTGGCAGGTCGGCGAGCAGTACTTC. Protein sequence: CASSWQVGEQYF.

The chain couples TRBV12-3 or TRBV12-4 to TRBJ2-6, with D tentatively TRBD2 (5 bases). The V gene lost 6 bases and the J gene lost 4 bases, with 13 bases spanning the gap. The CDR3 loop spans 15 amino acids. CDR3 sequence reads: CASSPDSPGANVLTF. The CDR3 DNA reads TGTGCCAGCAGCCCGGACTCACCCGGGGCCAACGTCCTGACTTTC.

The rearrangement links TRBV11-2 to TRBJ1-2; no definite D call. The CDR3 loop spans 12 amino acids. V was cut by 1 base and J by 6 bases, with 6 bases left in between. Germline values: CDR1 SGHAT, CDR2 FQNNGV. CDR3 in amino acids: CASSLGRHGYTF. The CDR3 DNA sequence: TGTGCCAGCAGCTTAGGGAGACATGGCTACACCTTC. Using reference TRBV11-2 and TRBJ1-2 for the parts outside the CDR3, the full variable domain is EAGVAQSPRYKIIEKRQSVAFWCNPISGHATLYWYQQILGQGPKLLIQFQNNGVVDDSQLPKDRFSAERLKGVDSTLKIQPAKLEDSAVYLCASSLGRHGYTFGSGTRLTVV.

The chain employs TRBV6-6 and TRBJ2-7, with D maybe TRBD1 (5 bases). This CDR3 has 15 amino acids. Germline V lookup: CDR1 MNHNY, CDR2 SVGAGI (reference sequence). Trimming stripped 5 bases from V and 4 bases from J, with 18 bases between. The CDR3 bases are TGTGCCAGCAGTCCCTCTCCGACAGAAGGATACGAGCAGTACTTC. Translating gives CASSPSPTEGYEQYF.

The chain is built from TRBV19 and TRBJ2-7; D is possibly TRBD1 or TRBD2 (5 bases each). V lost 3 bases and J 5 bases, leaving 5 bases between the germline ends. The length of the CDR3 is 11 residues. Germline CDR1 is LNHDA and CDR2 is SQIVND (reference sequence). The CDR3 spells CASSMGDEQYF. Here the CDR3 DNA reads TGTGCCAGTAGTATGGGGGACGAGCAGTACTTC.

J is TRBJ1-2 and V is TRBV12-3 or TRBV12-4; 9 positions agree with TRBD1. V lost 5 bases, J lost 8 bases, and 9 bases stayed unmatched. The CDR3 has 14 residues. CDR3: CASSPSQGARGYTF. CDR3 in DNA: TGTGCCAGCAGTCCCTCACAGGGGGCCCGAGGCTACACCTTC.

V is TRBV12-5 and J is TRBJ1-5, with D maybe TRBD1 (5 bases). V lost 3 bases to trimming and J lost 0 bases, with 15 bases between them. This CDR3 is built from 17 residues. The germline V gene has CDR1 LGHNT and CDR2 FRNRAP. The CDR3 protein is CASGFNRGVNSNQPQHF. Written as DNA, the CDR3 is TGTGCTAGTGGTTTTAATCGAGGGGTTAATAGCAATCAGCCCCAGCATTTT.

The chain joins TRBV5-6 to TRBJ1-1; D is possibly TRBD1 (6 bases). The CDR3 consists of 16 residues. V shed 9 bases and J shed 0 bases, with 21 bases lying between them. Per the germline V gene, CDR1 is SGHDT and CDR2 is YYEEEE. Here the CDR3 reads CATNREWGTLNTEAFF. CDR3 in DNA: TGTGCCACCAATCGGGAGTGGGGGACACTGAACACTGAAGCTTTCTTT.

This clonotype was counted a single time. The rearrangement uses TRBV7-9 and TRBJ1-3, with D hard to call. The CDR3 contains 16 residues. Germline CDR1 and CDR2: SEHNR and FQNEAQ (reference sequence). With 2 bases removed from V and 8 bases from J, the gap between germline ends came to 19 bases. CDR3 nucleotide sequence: TGTGCCAGCAGCTTATCGACGGGGAACGGTGTGGACACCATATATTTT. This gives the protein CASSLSTGNGVDTIYF.

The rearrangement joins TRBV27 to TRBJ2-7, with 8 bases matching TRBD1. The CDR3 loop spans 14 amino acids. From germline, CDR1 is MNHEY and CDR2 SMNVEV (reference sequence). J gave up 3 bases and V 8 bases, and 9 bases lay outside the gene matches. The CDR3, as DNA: TGTGCCAGCGGGCAGGGGACAGGTATCTACGAGCAGTACTTC. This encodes CASGQGTGIYEQYF.

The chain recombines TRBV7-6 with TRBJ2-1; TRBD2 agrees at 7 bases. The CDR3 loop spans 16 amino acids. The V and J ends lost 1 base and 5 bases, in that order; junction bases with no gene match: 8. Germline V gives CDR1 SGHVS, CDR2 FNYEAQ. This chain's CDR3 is CASSLEAAGNNNEQFF. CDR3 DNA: TGTGCCAGCAGCTTAGAGGCAGCGGGGAATAACAATGAGCAGTTCTTC. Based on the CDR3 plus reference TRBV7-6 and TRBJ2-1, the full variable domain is GAGVSQSPRYKVTKRGQDVALRCDPISGHVSLYWYRQALGQGPEFLTYFNYEAQQDKSGLPNDRFSAERPEGSISTLTIQRTEQRDSAMYRCASSLEAAGNNNEQFFGPGTRLTVL.